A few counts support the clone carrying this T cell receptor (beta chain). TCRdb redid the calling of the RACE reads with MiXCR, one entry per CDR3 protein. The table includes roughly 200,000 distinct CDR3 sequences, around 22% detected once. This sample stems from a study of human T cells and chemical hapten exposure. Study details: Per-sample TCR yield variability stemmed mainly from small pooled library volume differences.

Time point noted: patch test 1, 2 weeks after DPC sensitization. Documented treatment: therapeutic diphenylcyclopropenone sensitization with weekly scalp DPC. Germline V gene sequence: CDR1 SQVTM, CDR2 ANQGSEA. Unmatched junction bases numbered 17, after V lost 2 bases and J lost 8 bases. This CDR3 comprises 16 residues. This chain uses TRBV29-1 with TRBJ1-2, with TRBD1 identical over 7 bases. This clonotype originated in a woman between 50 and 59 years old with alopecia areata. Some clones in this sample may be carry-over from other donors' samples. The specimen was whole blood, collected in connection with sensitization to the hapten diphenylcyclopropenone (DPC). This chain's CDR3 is CSVESDPTGSRDGYTF. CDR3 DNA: TGCAGCGTTGAAAGTGATCCGACAGGGAGTAGGGACGGCTACACCTTC.